This T cell receptor (beta chain) emerged from a study of T-cell reconstitution after alpha-beta-depleted transplantation in children. Study-level points and caveats: In patients about two months after transplant, alpha-beta T cells reportedly arose from several hundred expanded graft clones. Fresh T-cell production supplied most of the T-cell counts and diversity seen one year after transplant.

As regards this clonotype: The target antigen is unknown.

The V and J ends lost 3 bases and 7 bases respectively, with 9 bases between them. The CDR3 has 12 residues. This sample's TCRbeta library carried unique molecular identifier barcodes. TCRdb re-analysed the PCR reads in MiXCR, keeping a single row per CDR3 protein. The sample records about a million distinct CDR3 sequences, 25% to 30% being singletons. This clonotype originated in a boy under three years old who had a stem cell transplant for SCID, so the T cells may come from the graft donor. The source material was PBMCs, mostly from graft donor cells, sampled 360 days after TCRalphabeta/CD19-depleted stem cell transplant. V is TRBV12-3 or TRBV12-4 and J is TRBJ1-1; no firm D call. CDR3 sequence (DNA): TGTGCCAGCAGTTTGCGGGAATATGAAGCTTTCTTT. It specifies CASSLREYEAFF.